A selection of T cell receptor beta chains follows, all from one sample in a study of cytomegalovirus exposure and HLA in healthy donors. TCRdb's table, derived via immunoSEQ multiplex PCR, lists solely in-frame clones and lacks some. The sample gives about 110,000 clones, about three quarters of which show up once; over 2.5% is in the top ten. Material: PBMCs. These receptors originate from a woman aged 60 to 75 in good health and CMV-seropositive. Each CDR3 is given with its conserved first and last residue. Each record gives: D gene, clone size, J gene, V gene, CDR3 protein, CDR3 DNA. A D gene is named only where the DNA matches it firmly. The size of a clone is reported for some rows only, either as once, few or many, or as a class for expanded clones.

d_gene: NA; abundance: NA; j_gene: TRBJ2-1; v_gene: TRBV7-2; CDR3aa: CASSRGRGEQFF; CDR3nt: TGTGCCAGCAGCAGAGGGCGGGGTGAGCAGTTCTTC
d_gene: TRBD1; abundance: once; j_gene: TRBJ1-2; v_gene: TRBV10-3; CDR3aa: CAISESERTGNYGHTF; CDR3nt: TGTGCCATCAGTGAGTCTGAGAGGACAGGGAACTATGGCCACACCTTC
d_gene: TRBD1; abundance: NA; j_gene: TRBJ1-2; v_gene: TRBV28; CDR3aa: CASSLGTGGYGYTF; CDR3nt: TGTGCCAGCAGTTTAGGGACAGGAGGGTATGGCTACACCTTC
d_gene: NA; abundance: NA; j_gene: TRBJ1-3; v_gene: TRBV7-9; CDR3aa: CASSLDSPGNTIYF; CDR3nt: TGTGCCAGCAGCTTAGACAGTCCTGGAAACACCATATATTTT
d_gene: TRBD1; abundance: NA; j_gene: TRBJ1-1; v_gene: TRBV15; CDR3aa: CATSRGGQGKNTEAFF; CDR3nt: TGTGCCACCAGCAGGGGGGGACAGGGGAAGAACACTGAAGCTTTCTTT
d_gene: TRBD2; abundance: NA; j_gene: TRBJ2-7; v_gene: TRBV13; CDR3aa: CASSPSAGLASYEQYF; CDR3nt: TGTGCCAGCAGCCCTAGTGCGGGACTAGCTTCCTACGAGCAGTACTTC
d_gene: NA; abundance: NA; j_gene: TRBJ1-1; v_gene: TRBV4-1; CDR3aa: CASSQDRGGLSEAFF; CDR3nt: TGCGCCAGCAGCCAAGACCGCGGGGGCTTGTCTGAAGCTTTCTTT
d_gene: NA; abundance: NA; j_gene: TRBJ2-5; v_gene: TRBV9; CDR3aa: CASSVGPGVGETQYF; CDR3nt: TGTGCCAGCAGCGTAGGACCAGGGGTGGGAGAGACCCAGTACTTC
d_gene: NA; abundance: once; j_gene: TRBJ2-3; v_gene: TRBV9; CDR3aa: CASSVDRSGGDTQYF; CDR3nt: TGTGCCAGCAGCGTAGATCGTAGCGGTGGGGATACGCAGTATTTT
d_gene: NA; abundance: NA; j_gene: TRBJ1-2; v_gene: TRBV28; CDR3aa: CASRGQQAKTNYGYTF; CDR3nt: TGTGCCAGCAGGGGACAACAGGCGAAGACTAACTATGGCTACACCTTC
d_gene: TRBD2; abundance: NA; j_gene: TRBJ2-7; v_gene: TRBV10-3; CDR3aa: CAISTPSGRASEQYF; CDR3nt: TGTGCCATCAGTACCCCTAGCGGGAGGGCAAGCGAGCAGTACTTC
d_gene: NA; abundance: NA; j_gene: TRBJ2-2; v_gene: TRBV27; CDR3aa: CASSLSVRGTGELFF; CDR3nt: TGTGCCAGCAGTTTATCAGTCCGGGGAACCGGGGAGCTGTTTTTT
d_gene: TRBD2; abundance: NA; j_gene: TRBJ2-7; v_gene: TRBV14; CDR3aa: CASSQSLTGWLAGEQYF; CDR3nt: TGTGCCAGCAGCCAATCCCTAACAGGGTGGCTAGCGGGGGAGCAGTACTTC
d_gene: NA; abundance: NA; j_gene: TRBJ2-3; v_gene: TRBV5-1; CDR3aa: CASSLVPQDTDTQYF; CDR3nt: TGCGCCAGCAGCTTGGTCCCACAGGACACAGATACGCAGTATTTT
d_gene: NA; abundance: few; j_gene: TRBJ2-1; v_gene: TRBV25-1; CDR3aa: CASSELGEEQFF; CDR3nt: TGTGCCAGCAGTGAATTGGGAGAAGAGCAGTTCTTC
d_gene: NA; abundance: NA; j_gene: TRBJ2-5; v_gene: TRBV20-1; CDR3aa: CSADIGETQYF; CDR3nt: TGCAGTGCTGATATCGGGGAGACCCAGTACTTC
d_gene: NA; abundance: NA; j_gene: TRBJ1-2; v_gene: TRBV4-1; CDR3aa: CASSQDTTRIPAGAGYTF; CDR3nt: TGCGCCAGCAGCCAAGATACAACCCGGATCCCCGCGGGGGCTGGCTACACCTTC
d_gene: NA; abundance: NA; j_gene: TRBJ1-2; v_gene: TRBV7-9; CDR3aa: CSSSGANDGYTF; CDR3nt: TGTTCCAGCTCAGGGGCAAACGATGGCTACACCTTC
d_gene: NA; abundance: NA; j_gene: TRBJ1-1; v_gene: TRBV11-3; CDR3aa: CASSLEGGTEAFF; CDR3nt: TGTGCCAGCAGCTTAGAAGGGGGCACTGAAGCTTTCTTT
d_gene: TRBD1; abundance: once; j_gene: TRBJ2-2; v_gene: TRBV2; CDR3aa: CASSEQGADTGELFF; CDR3nt: TGTGCCAGCAGTGAACAGGGGGCAGACACCGGGGAGCTGTTTTTT
d_gene: NA; abundance: NA; j_gene: TRBJ2-4; v_gene: TRBV19; CDR3aa: CASSHTALGLAKNIQYF; CDR3nt: TGTGCCAGTTCTCACACAGCCTTGGGACTAGCCAAAAACATTCAGTACTTC
d_gene: TRBD1; abundance: NA; j_gene: TRBJ1-2; v_gene: TRBV5-5; CDR3aa: CASSLGRGRNYGYTF; CDR3nt: TGTGCCAGCAGCTTGGGCAGGGGGCGGAACTATGGCTACACCTTC
d_gene: TRBD2; abundance: NA; j_gene: TRBJ2-5; v_gene: TRBV7-7; CDR3aa: CASSLGSALAGGETQYF; CDR3nt: TGTGCCAGCAGCTTAGGTTCGGCGTTAGCGGGAGGTGAGACCCAGTACTTC
d_gene: TRBD2; abundance: NA; j_gene: TRBJ2-2; v_gene: TRBV7-3; CDR3aa: CASSPSGSVSGELFF; CDR3nt: TGTGCCAGCAGCCCTAGCGGGAGTGTCTCCGGGGAGCTGTTTTTT
d_gene: TRBD1; abundance: NA; j_gene: TRBJ1-4; v_gene: TRBV9; CDR3aa: CASSVGTGGLRNEKLFF; CDR3nt: TGTGCCAGCAGCGTTGGGACAGGGGGCTTGCGAAATGAAAAACTGTTTTTT
d_gene: TRBD1; abundance: NA; j_gene: TRBJ1-2; v_gene: TRBV6-1; CDR3aa: CASSENRGRGYTF; CDR3nt: TGTGCCAGCAGTGAGAACAGGGGGCGAGGCTACACCTTC
d_gene: NA; abundance: NA; j_gene: TRBJ2-3; v_gene: TRBV9; CDR3aa: CASSVWVGGTDTQYF; CDR3nt: TGTGCCAGCAGCGTATGGGTCGGGGGCACAGATACGCAGTATTTT
d_gene: NA; abundance: NA; j_gene: TRBJ2-1; v_gene: TRBV7-9; CDR3aa: CASNRGDYNEQFF; CDR3nt: TGTGCCAGCAATAGAGGAGATTACAATGAGCAGTTCTTC
d_gene: NA; abundance: few; j_gene: TRBJ2-1; v_gene: TRBV5-5; CDR3aa: CASSSHDRLYNEQFF; CDR3nt: TGTGCCAGCAGCTCCCACGACAGGTTATACAATGAGCAGTTCTTC
d_gene: NA; abundance: NA; j_gene: TRBJ1-2; v_gene: TRBV18; CDR3aa: CASSPQGYTF; CDR3nt: TGTGCCAGCTCACCACAGGGGTACACCTTC
d_gene: NA; abundance: NA; j_gene: TRBJ2-5; v_gene: TRBV11-3; CDR3aa: CASSLGATIQETQYF; CDR3nt: TGTGCCAGCAGCTTAGGTGCGACTATACAAGAGACCCAGTACTTC
d_gene: NA; abundance: few; j_gene: TRBJ2-7; v_gene: TRBV10-3; CDR3aa: CAISEPFREKYF; CDR3nt: TGTGCCATCAGTGAGCCTTTCCGGGAGAAGTACTTC
d_gene: NA; abundance: NA; j_gene: TRBJ2-5; v_gene: TRBV6-1; CDR3aa: CASSERGPPDTQYF; CDR3nt: TGTGCCAGCAGTGAAAGGGGTCCCCCAGATACCCAGTACTTC
d_gene: TRBD1; abundance: NA; j_gene: TRBJ1-6; v_gene: TRBV11-2; CDR3aa: CASSSQGQGAGSPLHF; CDR3nt: TGTGCCAGCAGCTCTCAGGGACAGGGTGCAGGGTCACCCCTCCACTTT
d_gene: NA; abundance: many; j_gene: TRBJ1-1; v_gene: TRBV4-2; CDR3aa: CASSQAGDTNTEAFF; CDR3nt: TGTGCCAGCAGCCAAGCGGGAGACACTAACACTGAAGCTTTCTTT
d_gene: NA; abundance: NA; j_gene: TRBJ1-1; v_gene: TRBV28; CDR3aa: CASIVWGGEAFF; CDR3nt: TGTGCCAGCATTGTCTGGGGGGGGGAAGCTTTCTTT
d_gene: NA; abundance: once; j_gene: TRBJ2-2; v_gene: TRBV14; CDR3aa: CASSQVRNTGELFF; CDR3nt: TGTGCCAGCAGCCAAGTCAGGAACACCGGGGAGCTGTTTTTT
d_gene: TRBD1; abundance: NA; j_gene: TRBJ1-1; v_gene: TRBV27; CDR3aa: CASSLDTRGTTEAFF; CDR3nt: TGTGCCAGCAGTTTAGACACCAGGGGGACCACTGAAGCTTTCTTT
d_gene: NA; abundance: NA; j_gene: TRBJ2-7; v_gene: TRBV5-5; CDR3aa: CASSLAPGVSYEQYF; CDR3nt: TGTGCCAGCAGCTTGGCCCCGGGAGTCTCCTACGAGCAGTACTTC
d_gene: TRBD1; abundance: few; j_gene: TRBJ1-1; v_gene: TRBV6-5; CDR3aa: CASTPDRARRTEAFF; CDR3nt: TGTGCCAGCACCCCCGACAGGGCGCGTCGCACTGAAGCTTTCTTT
d_gene: NA; abundance: few; j_gene: TRBJ2-7; v_gene: TRBV28; CDR3aa: CASSLPTYEQYF; CDR3nt: TGTGCCAGCAGTTTACCCACCTACGAGCAGTACTTC
d_gene: TRBD2; abundance: NA; j_gene: TRBJ2-1; v_gene: TRBV19; CDR3aa: CASSTGTSGYNEQFF; CDR3nt: TGTGCCAGTAGTACCGGGACTAGCGGTTACAATGAGCAGTTCTTC
d_gene: TRBD2; abundance: NA; j_gene: TRBJ2-4; v_gene: TRBV2; CDR3aa: CASAGRRNIQYF; CDR3nt: TGTGCCAGCGCCGGGAGGCGAAACATTCAGTACTTC